The source of this T cell receptor beta chain is a study of T cells in Graves' hyperthyroidism and ophthalmopathy. Study-wide results and limits: Ophthalmopathy got predicted by the model a median roughly six months before its onset. Also found in blood were most expanded thyroid clonotypes above 0.001. By a 13 V-J model, ophthalmopathy was set apart from stable hyperthyroidism.

Diagnoses were made from clinical symptoms, serum measures (thyroxine and TRAb), thyroid ultrasound and orbital computed tomography. This clonotype was observed a few times. Antigen specificity is unknown. The CDR3 consists of 15 residues. Germline CDR1 DFQATT, CDR2 SNEGSKA (reference sequence). V was cut by 4 bases and J by 6 bases, with 21 bases left in between. Researchers amplified the TCR beta CDR3 regions from RNA transcripts. HTBI primers were employed in a first-round RT-PCR of the TCR CDR3. TCRdb recomputed calls from the multiplex PCR reads with MiXCR, one row per CDR3 protein. The sample yields more than 500,000 distinct CDR3 sequences, roughly a sixth seen once.

The sequenced sample was blood. The V call is TRBV20-1, the J call TRBJ1-1; D is uncertain. The receptor comes from a woman in her 30s with Graves' ophthalmopathy. The CDR3 DNA is TGCAGTGCTAAGAAGGTCCGGTCAGCCGTTTCTGAAGCTTTCTTT. This gives the protein CSAKKVRSAVSEAFF.